This entry lists 25 T cell receptor beta chains sequenced from one sample in a study of T cell changes during pregnancy in multiple sclerosis. Method: immunoSEQ multiplex PCR; TCRdb's copy keeps in-frame clones and lacks some. The sample has tens of thousands of clones; 90% to 95% are singletons. The source was CD4+ T cells from peripheral blood mononuclear cells, collected in the first trimester of pregnancy. The receptors were sampled from a female donor with multiple sclerosis, enrolled in a pregnancy study.

CDR3 in amino acids: CASSLAGGRENEQFF. The CDR3 region has the DNA TGTGCCAGCAGTCTAGCGGGGGGGCGGGAGAATGAGCAGTTCTTC. The chain links TRBV9 to TRBJ2-1; TRBD2 matches at 12 bases. With 5 bases clipped from V and 7 bases from J, the junction kept 7 bases outside the gene matches. Germline CDR1 is SGDLS and CDR2 is YYNGEE. The CDR3 is 15 amino acids.

The CDR3 loop reads CAWGGHPRDYGYTF. CDR3 bases: TGTGCCTGGGGGGGACACCCTCGGGACTATGGCTACACCTTC. The chain uses TRBV30 and TRBJ1-2, with a possible D match to TRBD1 (6 bases). From germline, CDR1 is GTSNPN and CDR2 SVGIG (reference sequence). The CDR3 is 14 amino acids. V shed 5 bases and J shed 3 bases, with 16 bases lying between them.

The chain has TRBV7-2 and TRBJ1-1, with a tentative D call TRBD1 (5 bases). Germline-derived CDR1 and CDR2 are SGHTA and FQGNSA. The CDR3 length is 13 residues. The V and J ends lost 5 bases and 1 base respectively, with 8 bases between them. CDR3 in DNA: TGTGCCAGCAGCAGTGACAGGAACACTGAAGCTTTCTTT. Translating it yields CASSSDRNTEAFF.

This clone appeared a single time. This chain connects TRBV15 to TRBJ2-5; the match to TRBD2 covers 10 bases. The CDR3 totals 18 residues. Germline V CDR1 and CDR2: LNHNV, YYDKDF (reference sequence). Trimming removed 1 base from V and 5 bases from J; junction bases left unmatched: 13. The CDR3 DNA is TGTGCCACCAGCAGAGCAGGATTAGCGGGGGGATTCAAGGAGACCCAGTACTTC. It encodes CATSRAGLAGGFKETQYF.

This chain joins TRBV2 and TRBJ2-4, with TRBD2 identical over 13 bases. V shed 5 bases, J shed 2 bases, and the junction held 6 bases outside the gene matches. The V gene's germline CDR1 is SNHLY and CDR2 FYNNEI. This CDR3 comprises 17 residues. The CDR3 DNA reads TGTGCCAGCAGTTGGCGACTAGCGGGGGGAACCAAAAACATTCAGTACTTC. Amino acids: CASSWRLAGGTKNIQYF.

This rearrangement joins TRBV7-2 to TRBJ1-1; maybe TRBD1 (6 bases). Trimming pared 1 base from V and 6 bases from J, leaving 18 bases between. CDR3 length: 16 amino acids. Germline CDR1 SGHTA, CDR2 FQGNSA. The CDR3, as DNA: TGTGCCAGCAGCTTAGGGCCGGGGGGCCCGGGCTCTGAAGCTTTCTTT. It translates to CASSLGPGGPGSEAFF.

This chain connects TRBV19 to TRBJ1-5; D is possibly TRBD1 (6 bases). Trimming pared 6 bases from V and 3 bases from J, leaving 21 bases between. This CDR3 region has 17 residues. Germline lookup yields CDR1 LNHDA and CDR2 SQIVND (reference sequence). In DNA, the CDR3 is TGTGCCAGTAGCCTGCTTGTTGGGAACAGGGTCAATCAGCCCCAGCATTTT. It encodes CASSLLVGNRVNQPQHF.

The CDR3 DNA reads TGTGCCAGCACCGGGACAGAAGCTTACGAGCAGTACTTC. The encoded protein is CASTGTEAYEQYF. The rearrangement uses TRBV7-9 and TRBJ2-7, with 7 bases matching TRBD1. The V and J ends lost 7 bases and 4 bases, in that order; junction bases with no gene match: 7. Germline V CDR1 and CDR2: SEHNR, FQNEAQ (reference sequence). The CDR3 has 13 amino acids.

The rearrangement uses TRBV25-1 and TRBJ2-4, with TRBD2 matching over 11 bases. The CDR3 totals 17 residues. Germline CDR1 MGHDK, CDR2 SYGVNS. With 4 bases clipped from V and 6 bases from J, the junction kept 11 bases outside the gene matches. For the CDR3, the DNA is TGTGCCAGCAGTGGCCGGTTAGCGGGGGGGCGGGGAAACATTCAGTACTTC. This translates into CASSGRLAGGRGNIQYF.

The chain combines TRBV7-9 with TRBJ2-5, with D perhaps matching TRBD2 (5 bases). Germline assignment: CDR1 SEHNR and CDR2 FQNEAQ (reference sequence). The CDR3 is made up of 19 amino acids. V lost 3 bases, J lost 1 base, and 24 bases lay in between. The CDR3 protein is CASSFRGMMGLAVQETQYF. As DNA, the CDR3 is TGTGCCAGCAGCTTCCGGGGTATGATGGGATTAGCTGTCCAAGAGACCCAGTACTTC.

The V call is TRBV6-6, the J call TRBJ2-7; 8 nucleotides line up with TRBD2. With 8 bases clipped from V and 5 bases from J, the junction kept 8 bases outside the gene matches. The CDR3 runs 13 residues. Looked up from germline, CDR1 is MNHNY and CDR2 is SVGAGI (reference sequence). The CDR3 is CASSAGGDDEQYF. DNA of the CDR3: TGTGCCAGCTCGGCGGGGGGTGACGACGAGCAGTACTTC.

Remarks on this clone: This same CDR3 is encoded by further DNA sequences in the sample. The chain employs TRBV9 and TRBJ2-3; TRBD2 might be the D (6 bases). V dropped 0 bases and J dropped 3 bases, with 11 bases sitting between them. CDR1 is SGDLS, CDR2 YYNGEE, per germline. The CDR3 has 15 amino acids. This chain's CDR3 is CASSVVEGRTDTQYF. In DNA form, the CDR3 reads TGTGCCAGCAGCGTAGTGGAGGGGAGGACAGATACGCAGTATTTT. Looking up the rest from reference TRBV9 and TRBJ2-3 gives the full variable domain: DSGVTQTPKHLITATGQRVTLRCSPRSGDLSVYWYQQSLDQGLQFLIQYYNGEERAKGNILERFSAQQFPDLHSELNLSSLELGDSALYFCASSVVEGRTDTQYFGPGTRLTVL.

The genes are TRBV11-2 and TRBJ1-3, with a possible D match to TRBD1 (5 bases). CDR1 is SGHAT, CDR2 FQNNGV, per germline. V was shortened by 6 bases and J by 6 bases, with 12 bases between the two germline ends. This CDR3 has 13 amino acids. CDR3 protein: CASSHTGPNTIYF. The CDR3 region has the DNA TGTGCCAGCAGTCATACAGGACCAAACACCATATATTTT.

The CDR3 DNA reads as TGTGCCAGCAGCCAACCCCTCGGGTCTGGGGCCAACGTCCTGACTTTC. It encodes CASSQPLGSGANVLTF. The chain is built from TRBV14 and TRBJ2-6; D gene ambiguous. The CDR3 spans 16 residues. Per germline, CDR1 SGHDN and CDR2 FVKESK. The V end was cut by 2 bases, the J end by 1 base, with 9 bases between.

The chain recombines TRBV5-5 with TRBJ1-1, with D maybe TRBD1 (6 bases). There are 14 residues in the CDR3. Germline V gives CDR1 SGHKS, CDR2 YYEKEE (reference sequence). V was cut by 4 bases and J by 0 bases, with 10 bases left in between. The CDR3 DNA reads as TGTGCCAGCAGCCCGGGACATATGAACACTGAAGCTTTCTTT. Translated, it gives CASSPGHMNTEAFF.

The J gene is TRBJ2-1, the V gene TRBV7-2, with 9 bases that match TRBD1. CDR3 length equals 15 residues. Per the germline V gene, CDR1 is SGHTA and CDR2 is FQGNSA. The V and J ends lost 5 bases and 2 bases, in that order; junction bases with no gene match: 4. CDR3 sequence: CASSLGQGTYNEQFF. The CDR3 region has the DNA TGTGCCAGCAGCCTCGGACAGGGGACCTACAATGAGCAGTTCTTC.

The genes are TRBV9 and TRBJ1-2, with D tentatively TRBD1 (6 bases). Germline values: CDR1 SGDLS, CDR2 YYNGEE. This CDR3 has 15 amino acids. The V end was cut by 0 bases, the J end by 3 bases, with 12 bases between. CDR3 DNA: TGTGCCAGCAGCGTAGAGGCAGGGGAGCACTATGGCTACACCTTC. As protein: CASSVEAGEHYGYTF.

The chain couples TRBV7-2 to TRBJ2-7; weak D call: TRBD1 (6 bases). The V gene's germline CDR1 is SGHTA and CDR2 FQGNSA. This CDR3 has 14 amino acids. With 1 base removed from V and 3 bases from J, the gap between germline ends came to 10 bases. This CDR3 is CASSLEQGGYEQYF. DNA of the CDR3: TGTGCCAGCAGCTTAGAACAGGGCGGCTACGAGCAGTACTTC.

V and J are TRBV5-1 and TRBJ1-2; 7 bases align to TRBD1. V was clipped by 4 bases and J by 0 bases; unmatched bases: 3. Germline values: CDR1 SGHRS, CDR2 YFSETQ. The CDR3 consists of 14 residues. The CDR3, as DNA: TGCGCCAGCAGCCCGGGGACAGCTAACTATGGCTACACCTTC. Its translation: CASSPGTANYGYTF.

This clone has only one observation. The chain joins TRBV27 to TRBJ2-5; 10 bases are shared with TRBD1. CDR1 is MNHEY, CDR2 SMNVEV, per germline (reference sequence). V lost 7 bases, J lost 5 bases, and 7 bases stayed unmatched. The CDR3 runs 14 residues. The CDR3 DNA is TGTGCCAGCATGGGGGACAGGGGTTACGAGACCCAGTACTTC. Translated, it gives CASMGDRGYETQYF.

The chain combines TRBV6-1 with TRBJ1-4; 10 positions agree with TRBD1. Per germline, CDR1 MNHNS and CDR2 SASEGT. Losses at the gene ends were 10 bases for V and 6 bases for J; bases not matched to a gene: 5. The length of the CDR3 is 13 residues. The CDR3 coding sequence is TGTGCCACCCGACAGGGGGCCTATGAAAAACTGTTTTTT. It is translated as CATRQGAYEKLFF.

The chain recombines TRBV7-9 with TRBJ2-1; 9 bases align to TRBD1. The ends lost 5 bases at V and 2 bases at J; junction bases unmatched: 4. The CDR3 runs 15 residues. Looked up from germline, CDR1 is SEHNR and CDR2 is FQNEAQ (reference sequence). The CDR3 DNA is TGTGCCAGCAGCGCGGGACAGGGCACCTACAATGAGCAGTTCTTC. Its protein product is CASSAGQGTYNEQFF.

The chain employs TRBV11-3 and TRBJ2-5; TRBD2 agrees at 8 bases. The J segment lost 1 base and the V segment lost 5 bases, leaving 6 bases of the junction unmatched. In germline, CDR1 is SGHNT, CDR2 YENEEA. CDR3 length: 15 residues. The CDR3 DNA is TGTGCCAGCAGCACGGGACTAGGGGTCCAAGAGACCCAGTACTTC. This encodes CASSTGLGVQETQYF.

V gene TRBV4-3 combines with J gene TRBJ2-3; D gene ambiguous. The CDR3 has 14 amino acids. The germline V and J ends were trimmed by 1 base and 3 bases, with 8 bases remaining between them. Germline CDR1 is LGHNA and CDR2 is YSLEER. CDR3 sequence reads: CASSQGLATDTQYF. DNA of the CDR3: TGCGCCAGCAGCCAAGGTTTAGCAACAGATACGCAGTATTTT.

This sequence joins TRBV27 and TRBJ2-7; D gene uncertain. Germline loops: CDR1 MNHEY, CDR2 SMNVEV (reference sequence). This CDR3 is built from 8 residues. Trimming stripped 11 bases from V and 3 bases from J, with 2 bases between. This CDR3 is CALYEQYF. Here the CDR3 DNA reads TGTGCCCTCTACGAGCAGTACTTC.